Each of the 5 T cell receptor beta chains below was sequenced from the same sample in a study of blood T cell repertoires in COVID-19. Libraries were prepared by immunoSEQ multiplex PCR; TCRdb keeps only in-frame clonotypes and omits some of them. The repertoire consists of fewer than 120,000 clones, with about 88% occurring once and the leading ten covering approximately 3.3%. The specimen sequenced was peripheral blood. These receptors came from a woman aged 45-65 years with acute or convalescent COVID-19.

The chain links TRBV6-5 to TRBJ1-6, with D unresolved. The germline V and J ends were trimmed by 6 bases and 13 bases, with 7 bases remaining between them. This CDR3 spans 10 amino acids. Germline V lookup: CDR1 MNHEY, CDR2 SVGAGI. CDR3 sequence (DNA): TGTGCCAGCAGCGATCGGCCCCTCCACTTT. Translating gives CASSDRPLHF.

This rearrangement joins TRBV30 to TRBJ1-5, with TRBD1 matching over 7 bases. In germline, CDR1 is GTSNPN, CDR2 SVGIG (reference sequence). The CDR3 runs 15 residues. The V segment lost 1 base and the J segment 4 bases; nucleotides outside the gene matches: 7. CDR3 sequence: CAWSAGTARNQPQHF. The CDR3 DNA sequence: TGTGCCTGGAGTGCTGGGACAGCGAGAAATCAGCCCCAGCATTTT.

In its sample, this clone ranks as medium-sized (0.01 to 0.1%). Other DNA sequences in the same sample also yield this CDR3. The chain joins TRBV5-5 to TRBJ1-1; 8 bases are a match to TRBD1. The CDR3 consists of 14 residues. CDR1 and CDR2 from the germline V gene are SGHKS and YYEKEE (reference sequence). V dropped 2 bases and J dropped 5; count of bases not matched to a gene: 5. CDR3 bases: TGTGCCAGCAGCTTAGGACAGGGAAGGACTGAAGCTTTCTTT. Translated: CASSLGQGRTEAFF.

The chain links TRBV7-9 to TRBJ1-3, with a possible D match to TRBD1 (6 bases). Trimming stripped 6 bases from V and 3 bases from J, with 9 bases between. In germline, CDR1 is SEHNR, CDR2 FQNEAQ (reference sequence). The CDR3 loop spans 13 amino acids. The DNA of the CDR3 is TGTGCCAGCAGAGGGGGTTATGGAAACACCATATATTTT. Translation gives CASRGGYGNTIYF.

This clone turned up a few times. The J gene is TRBJ2-1, the V gene TRBV3-1 (or the pseudogene TRBV3-2), with 14 bases that match TRBD2. This CDR3 spans 16 amino acids. From germline, CDR1 is LGHDT and CDR2 YNNKEL (reference sequence). V dropped 5 bases and J dropped 9; count of bases not matched to a gene: 9. CDR3 bases: TGTGCCAGCAGCGAACCCGGGACTAGCGGGAGTCGTGAGCAGTTCTTC. It specifies CASSEPGTSGSREQFF.